A single T cell receptor beta chain is shown here with its context. Its antigen remains unknown. This PCR relied on a set of 60 Vbeta primers and 13 Jbeta primers. Clones were sequenced by immunoSEQ multiplex PCR, and TCRdb holds only the in-frame ones, with some missing. The sample lists over 90,000 clones, about three fifths seen once, with approximately 4.8% in the top ten. CDR1 is SEHNR and CDR2 is FQNEAQ in the germline V gene (reference sequence). The V end was cut by 3 bases, the J end by 5 bases, with 11 bases between. This CDR3 contains 13 residues. The data originate from a study of cytomegalovirus exposure and HLA in healthy donors. Study-level points and caveats: High specificity and sensitivity for cytomegalovirus status were reported for the classifier.

The specimen was PBMCs. This chain connects TRBV7-9 to TRBJ2-7; no reliable D call. The clonotype comes from a human donor in good health. This CDR3 is CASSFGGYDEQYF. The CDR3 nucleotides read TGTGCCAGCAGCTTCGGTGGTTATGACGAGCAGTACTTC.